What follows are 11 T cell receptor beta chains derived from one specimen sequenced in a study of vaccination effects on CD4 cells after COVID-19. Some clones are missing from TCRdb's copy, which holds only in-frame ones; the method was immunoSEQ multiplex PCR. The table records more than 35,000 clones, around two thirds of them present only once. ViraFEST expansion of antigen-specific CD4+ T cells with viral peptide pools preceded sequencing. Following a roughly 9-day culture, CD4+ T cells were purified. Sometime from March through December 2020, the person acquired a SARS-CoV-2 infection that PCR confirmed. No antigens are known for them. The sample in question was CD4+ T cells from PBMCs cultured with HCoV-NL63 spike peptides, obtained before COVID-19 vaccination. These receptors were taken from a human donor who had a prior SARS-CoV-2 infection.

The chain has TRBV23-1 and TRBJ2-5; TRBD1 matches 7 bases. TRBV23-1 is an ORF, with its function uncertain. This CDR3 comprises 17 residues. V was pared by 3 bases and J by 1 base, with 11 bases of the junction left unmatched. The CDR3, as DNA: TGCGCCAGCAGTCAGAACGGGACAGCCCTATCCCAAGAGACCCAGTACTTC. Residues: CASSQNGTALSQETQYF.

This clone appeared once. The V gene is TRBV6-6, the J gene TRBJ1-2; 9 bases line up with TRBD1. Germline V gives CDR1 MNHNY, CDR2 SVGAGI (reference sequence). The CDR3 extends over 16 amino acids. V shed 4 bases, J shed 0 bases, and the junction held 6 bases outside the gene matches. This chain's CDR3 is CASSSLGDRANYGYTF. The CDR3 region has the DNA TGTGCCAGCAGTTCCCTCGGGGACAGGGCTAACTATGGCTACACCTTC.

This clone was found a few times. The CDR3 nucleotides are TGTGCCAGCAGCGACAGGGATCAGCCCCAGCATTTT. Translation: CASSDRDQPQHF. V is TRBV7-2 and J is TRBJ1-5, with 7 bases identical to TRBD1. CDR3 length equals 12 residues. Germline CDR1 reads SGHTA; CDR2 reads FQGNSA. The ends lost 5 bases at V and 5 bases at J; junction bases unmatched: 0.

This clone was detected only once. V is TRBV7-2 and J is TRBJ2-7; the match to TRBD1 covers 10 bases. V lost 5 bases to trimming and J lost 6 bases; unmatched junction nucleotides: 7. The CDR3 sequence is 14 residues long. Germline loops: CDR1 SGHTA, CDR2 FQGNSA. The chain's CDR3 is CASSQDRGQGEQYF. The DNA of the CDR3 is TGTGCCAGCAGCCAAGACAGGGGGCAGGGCGAGCAGTACTTC.

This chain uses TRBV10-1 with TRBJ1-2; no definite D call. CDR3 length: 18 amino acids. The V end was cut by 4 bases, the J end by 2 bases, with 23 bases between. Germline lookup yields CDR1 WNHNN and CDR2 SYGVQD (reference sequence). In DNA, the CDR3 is TGCGCCAGCAGTGGAGGATCGTGGCGGAAGTTATTCAACTATGGCTACACCTTC. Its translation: CASSGGSWRKLFNYGYTF.

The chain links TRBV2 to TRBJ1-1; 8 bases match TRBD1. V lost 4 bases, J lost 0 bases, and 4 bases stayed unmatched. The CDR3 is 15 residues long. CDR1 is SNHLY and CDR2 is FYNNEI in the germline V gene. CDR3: CASSVGQGLNTEAFF. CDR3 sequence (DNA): TGTGCCAGCAGTGTCGGACAGGGTCTGAACACTGAAGCTTTCTTT.

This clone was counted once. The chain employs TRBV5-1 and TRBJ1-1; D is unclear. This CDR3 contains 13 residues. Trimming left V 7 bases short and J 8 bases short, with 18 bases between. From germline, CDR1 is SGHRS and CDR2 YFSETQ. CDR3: CASCPEMGLEAFF. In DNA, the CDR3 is TGCGCCAGCTGCCCGGAGATGGGTCTCGAAGCTTTCTTT.

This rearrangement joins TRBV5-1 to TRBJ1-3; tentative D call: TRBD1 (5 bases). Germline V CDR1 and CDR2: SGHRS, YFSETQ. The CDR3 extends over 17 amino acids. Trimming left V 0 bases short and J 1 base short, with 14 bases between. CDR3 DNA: TGCGCCAGCAGCTTGGGCCCCGGGAGGGGATCTGGAAACACCATATATTTT. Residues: CASSLGPGRGSGNTIYF.

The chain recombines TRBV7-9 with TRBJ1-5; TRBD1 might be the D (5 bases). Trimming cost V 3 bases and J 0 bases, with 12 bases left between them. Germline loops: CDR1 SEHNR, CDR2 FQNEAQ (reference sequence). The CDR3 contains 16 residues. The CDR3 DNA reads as TGTGCCAGCAGCTTTGGGACGGCGAATAGCAATCAGCCCCAGCATTTT. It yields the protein CASSFGTANSNQPQHF. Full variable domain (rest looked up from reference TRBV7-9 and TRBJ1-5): DTGVSQNPRHKITKRGQNVTFRCDPISEHNRLYWYRQTLGQGPEFLTYFQNEAQLEKSRLLSDRFSAERPKGSFSTLEIQRTEQGDSAMYLCASSFGTANSNQPQHFGDGTRLSIL.

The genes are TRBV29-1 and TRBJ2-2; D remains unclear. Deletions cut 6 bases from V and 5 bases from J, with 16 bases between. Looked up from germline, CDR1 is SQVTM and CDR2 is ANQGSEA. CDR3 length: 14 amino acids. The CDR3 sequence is CSVGPTQRTGELFF. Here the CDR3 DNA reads TGCAGCGTGGGCCCAACACAGAGGACCGGGGAGCTGTTTTTT.

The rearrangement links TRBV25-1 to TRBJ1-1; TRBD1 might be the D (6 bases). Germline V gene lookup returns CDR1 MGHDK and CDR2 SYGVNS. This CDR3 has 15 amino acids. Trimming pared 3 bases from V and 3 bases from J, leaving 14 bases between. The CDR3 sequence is CASSDSRAGDTEAFF. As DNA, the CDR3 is TGTGCCAGCAGTGACAGTAGGGCAGGGGACACTGAAGCTTTCTTT.